This TCR beta chain was sequenced for a study of blood T cell repertoires in COVID-19. About the research overall: Donors in the United States, Italy and Spain gave samples during acute or convalescent COVID-19.

Authors' methods: The authors estimated nucleated cell counts from reference gene primer amplification. Libraries were prepared by immunoSEQ multiplex PCR; TCRdb keeps only in-frame clonotypes and omits some of them. V, J and clone size derive from that table, while D and trimming were established from the DNA sequence. The sample yields 200,000 or so clones, about 80% seen once. V dropped 3 bases and J dropped 2 bases, with 11 bases sitting between them. Germline V gives CDR1 GTSNPN, CDR2 SVGIG (reference sequence). The CDR3 contains 14 residues. The J gene is TRBJ1-5, the V gene TRBV30, with D perhaps matching TRBD1 (6 bases). Specimen: peripheral blood. The TCR comes from a human donor with acute or convalescent COVID-19. The donor label of this sample is uncertain. CDR3 bases: TGTGCCTGGAGCATAGGGGGTGGCAATCAGCCCCAGCATTTT. It specifies CAWSIGGGNQPQHF.